The clone carrying this TCR beta chain has ten or more counts. This entry is derived from a study of T-cell reconstitution after alpha-beta-depleted transplantation in children. The germline V and J ends were trimmed by 5 bases and 3 bases, with 19 bases remaining between them. Germline CDR1 reads DFQATT; CDR2 reads SNEGSKA (reference sequence). This CDR3 region has 15 residues. This sample's TCRbeta library carried unique molecular identifier barcodes. One entry per CDR3 protein results from TCRdb running MiXCR on the PCR reads. The profile shows 85,000 to 120,000 distinct CDR3 sequences, roughly 6% of them singletons.

The source is a female patient aged 2-15 years who had a stem cell transplant for Fanconi anemia, so the T cells may come from the graft donor. The genes are TRBV20-1 and TRBJ1-2, with D possibly being TRBD1 (5 bases). Sequenced material: PBMCs, mostly from graft donor cells, taken 60 days after TCRalphabeta/CD19-depleted stem cell transplant. The CDR3 loop is CSAQRTGDQDYGYTF. CDR3 DNA sequence: TGCAGTGCTCAGCGGACGGGGGATCAGGACTATGGCTACACCTTC.